The table lists the clone carrying this TCR beta chain with a few counts. What it recognizes is unknown. The sample is drawn from a study of T cells in Graves' hyperthyroidism and ophthalmopathy. Researchers amplified the TCR beta CDR3 regions from RNA transcripts. The study used the HTBI primer set for a first-round RT-PCR of the TCR CDR3. TCRdb independently ran MiXCR on the multiplex PCR reads; one entry per CDR3 protein. This table has roughly 380,000 distinct CDR3 sequences, approximately 15% appearing once. The study, taken as a whole, reports: Ophthalmopathy, as predicted by the model, came a median around 6.7 months after the prediction. Most clonotypes expanded in thyroid above 0.001 were likewise present in blood.

Hyperthyroidism patients were newly diagnosed, had disease duration under 2 months, and were aged 18 to 65 years. The length of the CDR3 is 14 residues. Trimming removed 3 bases from V and 5 bases from J, with 11 bases in between. CDR1 is SGHRS, CDR2 YFSETQ, per germline. This chain connects TRBV5-1 to TRBJ2-2; TRBD2 might be the D (5 bases). The receptor comes from a woman aged 55-70 years with Graves' hyperthyroidism. The material sequenced was blood. The CDR3 reads CASSSGMGTGELFF. DNA for the CDR3: TGCGCCAGCAGCTCCGGGATGGGTACCGGGGAGCTGTTTTTT.